The 10 T cell receptor beta chains presented below share a single source sample, sequenced in a study of T cells after yellow fever vaccination. TCRdb ran MiXCR on the 5' RACE reads and lists one entry per CDR3 protein. Of 500,000 to 650,000 distinct CDR3 sequences listed, about 12% are singletons. The source material was PBMCs, sampled on the day of the yellow fever booster vaccination. Every receptor here comes from a man aged 30 to 45 who received the YFV17D yellow fever vaccine.

This clonotype occurred a few times. The chain carries TRBV12-3 or TRBV12-4 and TRBJ1-1; no clear D. CDR3 length: 15 residues. Trimming took 4 bases from V and 0 from J, leaving 12 bases between them. CDR3 in amino acids: CASSYSRRMNTEAFF. DNA for the CDR3: TGTGCCAGCAGTTATAGTCGGAGAATGAACACTGAAGCTTTCTTT.

This clonotype was seen only a few times. The chain employs TRBV7-6 and TRBJ1-3; no firm D call. The CDR3 covers 14 residues. V lost 3 bases and J 2 bases, leaving 8 bases between the germline ends. Germline V gene data show CDR1 as SGHVS and CDR2 as FNYEAQ. The CDR3 bases are TGTGCCAGCAGCTTCCCGGCGGCTGGAAACACCATATATTTT. It specifies CASSFPAAGNTIYF. The full variable domain, in which reference TRBV7-6 and TRBJ1-3 provide the parts outside the CDR3, is GAGVSQSPRYKVTKRGQDVALRCDPISGHVSLYWYRQALGQGPEFLTYFNYEAQQDKSGLPNDRFSAERPEGSISTLTIQRTEQRDSAMYRCASSFPAAGNTIYFGEGSWLTVV.

This clonotype has more than one count but fewer than ten. The chain joins TRBV5-6 to TRBJ2-5; TRBD1 aligns across 8 bases. The CDR3 runs to 14 residues. The V gene end was trimmed by 3 bases and the J gene end by 5 bases; junction bases not matched to a gene: 6. The germline gives CDR1 SGHDT, CDR2 YYEEEE. The CDR3 nucleotides read TGTGCCAGCAGCTCGGACAGGGTATGGGAGACCCAGTACTTC. It translates to CASSSDRVWETQYF.

This clonotype was found a few times. The chain recombines TRBV10-3 with TRBJ2-5, with 9 bases fitting TRBD2. The germline gives CDR1 ENHRY, CDR2 SYGVKD. Trimming removed 6 bases from V and 4 bases from J; junction bases left unmatched: 3. The CDR3 extends over 13 amino acids. CDR3 in amino acids: CAIRLSGGETQYF. The CDR3 DNA reads as TGTGCCATCAGGCTTAGCGGGGGAGAGACCCAGTACTTC.

This clonotype was found a few times. In DNA form, the CDR3 reads TGTGCCATCAGTGAGCCCGACAGGGGGAATGAGCAGTTCTTC. It encodes CAISEPDRGNEQFF. The V gene is TRBV10-3, the J gene TRBJ2-1; 9 bases agree with TRBD1. The J segment lost 7 bases and the V segment lost 2 bases, leaving 3 bases of the junction unmatched. The CDR3 is 14 amino acids. CDR1 and CDR2 (germline): ENHRY, SYGVKD.

This rearrangement joins TRBV20-1 to TRBJ2-1; possible D gene TRBD2, 6 bases. Germline loops: CDR1 DFQATT, CDR2 SNEGSKA (reference sequence). Trimming pared 3 bases from V and 2 bases from J, leaving 8 bases between. This CDR3 comprises 13 residues. CDR3 in DNA: TGCAGTGCTAGTAGCGGAACCTACAATGAGCAGTTCTTC. Translated, it gives CSASSGTYNEQFF.

This clonotype was counted a few times. This chain joins TRBV28 and TRBJ1-3; D unclear. V lost 7 bases and J 4 bases, leaving 8 bases between the germline ends. This CDR3 has 12 amino acids. Germline CDR1 reads MDHEN; CDR2 reads SYDVKM. The CDR3: CASTLAGNTIYF. In DNA, the CDR3 is TGTGCCAGCACACTCGCCGGAAACACCATATATTTT.

There are many counts of this clonotype. V usage is TRBV29-1 and J usage is TRBJ2-1; the match to TRBD2 covers 10 bases. CDR3 length: 19 residues. Germline V gene sequence: CDR1 SQVTM, CDR2 ANQGSEA. After removal of 0 bases from V and 8 bases from J, the junction contained 19 bases not matched to a gene. The chain's CDR3 is CSVEERRIAGGLVVDEQFF. CDR3 sequence (DNA): TGCAGCGTTGAAGAGCGTCGGATAGCGGGAGGCCTAGTAGTGGATGAGCAGTTCTTC.

This clonotype was recorded once. The genes are TRBV7-8 and TRBJ2-5, with 13 bases matching TRBD2. The J segment lost 5 bases and the V segment lost 6 bases, leaving 9 bases of the junction unmatched. The germline V gene has CDR1 SGHVS and CDR2 FQNEAQ. This CDR3 is 16 amino acids long. The DNA for the CDR3 is TGTGCCAGCAGATCGAGGACTAGCGGGAGAGCGGAGACCCAGTACTTC. Its translation is CASRSRTSGRAETQYF.

The table lists this clonotype with a few counts. The CDR3 nucleotides read TGCGCCAGCACCGCCGCCGGCACAGATACGCAGTATTTT. Translation gives CASTAAGTDTQYF. This rearrangement joins TRBV10-2 to TRBJ2-3, with D unclear. This CDR3 is 13 amino acids long. From germline, CDR1 is WSHSY and CDR2 SAAADI. V lost 7 bases, J lost 1 base, and 9 bases lay in between.